This TCR beta chain derives from a study of blood T cell repertoires in COVID-19. In the source study's methods: For nucleated cells, counts were estimated from reference gene primer amplification. Sequenced by immunoSEQ multiplex PCR; TCRdb stores in-frame clones only, minus some. V and J calls plus clone size are reproduced from that table; the DNA served to infer D and trimming. Of roughly 430,000 clones in the sample, 70% to 90% are singletons; the top ten hold roughly 1.4%. The CDR3 length is 10 residues. Germline loops: CDR1 SGHAT, CDR2 FQNNGV. Comments on this clone: Mismatch with germline at one junction end may stem from a read error.

V and J are TRBV11-2 and TRBJ2-3; 7 bases align to TRBD1. Material for sequencing was PBMCs or T cells enriched from blood (not recorded which). The source is a woman under 30 who had been exposed to COVID-19. The CDR3 DNA reads as TGTGCCAGCGAGGGGGCAAAAACTGATTTT. Its translation: CASEGAKTDF.